These 15 T cell receptor beta chains were sequenced from one sample in a study of T cell repertoires in cytomegalovirus infection. Their specific antigens are unknown. TCRdb re-analysed the reads in MiXCR, keeping a single row per CDR3 protein. Here the sample spans under 850,000 distinct CDR3 sequences, around a third being singletons. Sequencing used cultured PBMCs, obtained from culture after CMV antigen stimulation. All receptors derive from a human donor in good health (CMV status not recorded). Some clones in this sample may be carry-over from other donors' samples.

In its sample, this clonotype was seen a few times. The rearrangement uses TRBV5-4 and TRBJ2-5; D perhaps matches TRBD2 (6 bases). CDR1 and CDR2 (germline): SGHNT, YYREEE (reference sequence). This CDR3 region has 14 residues. The germline V and J ends were trimmed by 10 bases and 0 bases, with 16 bases remaining between them. The CDR3 reads CAFMRAGYQETQYF. CDR3 sequence (DNA): TGTGCCTTCATGCGGGCGGGGTACCAAGAGACCCAGTACTTC. Full variable domain (missing parts from reference TRBV5-4 and TRBJ2-5): ETGVTQSPTHLIKTRGQQVTLRCSSQSGHNTVSWYQQALGQGPQFIFQYYREEENGRGNFPPRFSGLQFPNYSSELNVNALELDDSALYLCAFMRAGYQETQYFGPGTRLLVL.

This clonotype was observed a handful of times. This rearrangement joins TRBV7-9 to TRBJ2-1, with 8 positions matching TRBD2. CDR1 is SEHNR and CDR2 is FQNEAQ in the germline V gene (reference sequence). This CDR3 spans 11 amino acids. Trimming cost V 4 bases and J 15 bases; bases outside gene matches: 5. The CDR3 spells CASSSGGGWFF. The CDR3, as DNA: TGTGCCAGCAGCTCCGGGGGGGGGTGGTTCTTC.

The V gene is TRBV12-5, the J gene TRBJ1-5; TRBD1 matches at 9 bases. V lost 5 bases and J lost 5; bases outside the gene matches: 7. Germline CDR1 reads LGHNT; CDR2 reads FRNRAP. The CDR3 is 15 amino acids. CDR3 in DNA: TGTGCTAGTGGTCCCCGGACAGGGGACGATCAGCCCCAGCATTTT. Residues: CASGPRTGDDQPQHF.

This rearrangement joins TRBV7-2 to TRBJ1-6; TRBD1 matches 7 bases. CDR3 length equals 13 residues. Germline V gene sequence: CDR1 SGHTA, CDR2 FQGNSA. V shed 5 bases, J shed 10 bases, and the junction held 5 bases outside the gene matches. CDR3 in DNA: TGTGCCAGCAGCACGCAGGGGGGCTCACCCCTCCACTTT. Its protein product is CASSTQGGSPLHF. Complete variable domain (other parts from reference TRBV7-2 and TRBJ1-6): GAGVSQSPSNKVTEKGKDVELRCDPISGHTALYWYRQSLGQGLEFLIYFQGNSAPDKSGLPSDRFSAERTGGSVSTLTIQRTQQEDSAVYLCASSTQGGSPLHFGNGTRLTVT.

This chain joins TRBV15 and TRBJ1-5; unclear D gene. CDR3 length: 15 amino acids. Germline V lookup: CDR1 LNHNV, CDR2 YYDKDF (reference sequence). The V and J ends lost 1 base and 7 bases respectively, with 14 bases between them. Written as DNA, the CDR3 is TGTGCCACCAGCAGAGTGGCCAGCTTAGGGCAGCCCCAGCATTTT. Protein sequence: CATSRVASLGQPQHF.

This clonotype was recorded many times. The V gene is TRBV7-2, the J gene TRBJ2-5; TRBD2 might be the D (5 bases). V lost 0 bases to trimming and J lost 7 bases, with 18 bases between them. The CDR3 contains 16 residues. Germline V CDR1 and CDR2: SGHTA, FQGNSA. CDR3 sequence: CASSLAPTRGSGTQYF. The CDR3 region has the DNA TGTGCCAGCAGCTTAGCACCCACTCGAGGGTCGGGGACCCAGTACTTC.

The chain recombines TRBV7-9 with TRBJ2-1; D is unclear. The CDR3 loop spans 14 amino acids. CDR1 is SEHNR and CDR2 is FQNEAQ in the germline V gene (reference sequence). V lost 5 bases and J lost 6, with 14 bases in between. CDR3 sequence (DNA): TGTGCCAGCAGCCCTCTAGAATTCGCCAATGAGCAGTTCTTC. This encodes CASSPLEFANEQFF. Full variable domain (remainder filled in from reference TRBV7-9 and TRBJ2-1): DTGVSQNPRHKITKRGQNVTFRCDPISEHNRLYWYRQTLGQGPEFLTYFQNEAQLEKSRLLSDRFSAERPKGSFSTLEIQRTEQGDSAMYLCASSPLEFANEQFFGPGTRLTVL.

There are a few counts of this clonotype. The chain employs TRBV7-9 and TRBJ2-5; TRBD2 matches 8 bases. The junction had 10 bases not matched to a gene; V was cut back by 5 bases and J by 5 bases. The CDR3 spans 15 residues. Germline values: CDR1 SEHNR, CDR2 FQNEAQ (reference sequence). DNA of the CDR3: TGTGCCAGCAGCCCCCAGGGCGGGAGGCGCGAGACCCAGTACTTC. This sequence encodes CASSPQGGRRETQYF.

The chain couples TRBV5-6 to TRBJ2-1, with D perhaps TRBD1 (6 bases). The CDR3 is 16 residues long. The germline V and J ends were trimmed by 3 bases and 4 bases, with 17 bases remaining between them. Per the germline V gene, CDR1 is SGHDT and CDR2 is YYEEEE. The CDR3 bases are TGTGCCAGCAGCTCCCTCACCGGACAGAGTTACAATGAGCAGTTCTTC. Residues: CASSSLTGQSYNEQFF. Combining the CDR3 with reference TRBV5-6 and TRBJ2-1 gives the whole variable domain DAGVTQSPTHLIKTRGQQVTLRCSPKSGHDTVSWYQQALGQGPQFIFQYYEEEERQRGNFPDRFSGHQFPNYSSELNVNALLLGDSALYLCASSSLTGQSYNEQFFGPGTRLTVL.

The J gene is TRBJ2-6, the V gene TRBV6-1; D is possibly TRBD2 (5 bases). Trimming cost V 7 bases and J 1 base, with 11 bases left between them. CDR3 length: 15 residues. Germline values: CDR1 MNHNS, CDR2 SASEGT. CDR3 protein: CASTRRGSGANVLTF. CDR3 DNA sequence: TGTGCCAGCACCCGACGGGGATCTGGGGCCAACGTCCTGACTTTC.

J is TRBJ2-5 and V is TRBV6-6; 7 nucleotides line up with TRBD1. With 5 bases clipped from V and 2 bases from J, the junction kept 14 bases outside the gene matches. This CDR3 has 17 residues. Germline lookup yields CDR1 MNHNY and CDR2 SVGAGI (reference sequence). CDR3 DNA: TGTGCCAGCAGTGACTATATTGGGACAGTAAAACAAGAGACCCAGTACTTC. Protein product: CASSDYIGTVKQETQYF.

The CDR3 sequence: CASSPGTSGRAPQFF. The CDR3, as DNA: TGTGCCAGCAGCCCAGGGACTAGCGGGAGGGCCCCCCAGTTCTTC. The rearrangement links TRBV7-8 to TRBJ2-1; 16 bases agree with TRBD2. V was pared by 5 bases and J by 13 bases, with 8 bases of the junction left unmatched. From germline, CDR1 is SGHVS and CDR2 FQNEAQ. CDR3 length: 15 amino acids.

Only a few counts were recorded for this clonotype. This chain uses TRBV7-9 with TRBJ2-2; a possible D gene is TRBD1 (5 bases). The CDR3 spans 17 residues. Germline V gene sequence: CDR1 SEHNR, CDR2 FQNEAQ (reference sequence). V lost 0 bases and J lost 6, with 17 bases in between. Written as DNA, the CDR3 is TGTGCCAGCAGCTTAGCCAGGGATTCGGCAAGGCCCGGGGAGCTGTTTTTT. It translates to CASSLARDSARPGELFF.

The CDR3 region has the DNA TGTGCCAGCAGGGGGACTAGCGATGCCGGGGAGCTGTTTTTT. Its translation: CASRGTSDAGELFF. V and J are TRBV6-6 and TRBJ2-2; TRBD2 matches at 10 bases. J lost 6 bases, V lost 6 bases, and 4 bases had no gene match. The CDR3 spans 14 residues. Germline CDR1 and CDR2: MNHNY and SVGAGI (reference sequence).

CDR3 coding DNA: TGTGCCAGCAGCTCTAGGGACAGAGCTTTCTTT. Translated: CASSSRDRAFF. The chain couples TRBV7-9 to TRBJ1-1, with TRBD1 matching 7 bases. The CDR3 runs 11 residues. Germline loops: CDR1 SEHNR, CDR2 FQNEAQ (reference sequence). V gave up 4 bases and J gave up 10 bases; unmatched junction bases: 3.